This entry features one T cell receptor beta chain sequence. Its antigen remains unidentified. The selected patients with pancreatic ductal adenocarcinoma had surgery but no neoadjuvant therapy. CDR1 is SGDLS, CDR2 YYNGEE, per germline. J was trimmed by 4 bases and V by 2 bases; bases with no gene match: 5. The CDR3 has 14 amino acids. The sample originates from a study of T cells in pancreatic ductal adenocarcinoma. Study observations and caveats: Enrichment of CD45RO+ effector over naive T cells in tumors may bias clonality.

The data were produced by immunoSEQ multiplex PCR, yet TCRdb's version contains in-frame clones alone and is incomplete. The sample shows over 85,000 clones, about 95% of them seen only once. The receptor's source is a human donor with pancreatic ductal adenocarcinoma. The chain employs TRBV9 and TRBJ1-1; 7 nucleotides agree with TRBD1. Specimen: PBMCs. For the CDR3, the DNA is TGTGCCAGCAGCGTGGGCAGGGGGGCCACTGAAGCTTTCTTT. As protein: CASSVGRGATEAFF.